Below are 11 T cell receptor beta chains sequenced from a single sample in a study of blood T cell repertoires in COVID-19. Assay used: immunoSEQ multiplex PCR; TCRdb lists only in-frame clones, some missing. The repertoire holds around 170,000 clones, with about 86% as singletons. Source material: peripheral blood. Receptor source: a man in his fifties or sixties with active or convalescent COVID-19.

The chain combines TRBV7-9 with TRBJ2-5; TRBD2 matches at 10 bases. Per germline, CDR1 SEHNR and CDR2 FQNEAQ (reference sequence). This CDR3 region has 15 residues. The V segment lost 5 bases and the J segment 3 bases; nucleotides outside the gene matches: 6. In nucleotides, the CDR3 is TGTGCCAGCAGCGAACGGCTAGCGGGAGAAGAGACCCAGTACTTC. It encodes CASSERLAGEETQYF.

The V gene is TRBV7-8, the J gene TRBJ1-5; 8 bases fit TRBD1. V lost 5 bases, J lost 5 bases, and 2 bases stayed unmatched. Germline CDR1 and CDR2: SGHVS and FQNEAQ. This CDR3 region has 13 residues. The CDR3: CASSPDRDQPQHF. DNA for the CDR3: TGTGCCAGCAGCCCGGACAGGGATCAGCCCCAGCATTTT. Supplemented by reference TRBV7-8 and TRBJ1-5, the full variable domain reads GAGVSQSPRYKVAKRGQDVALRCDPISGHVSLFWYQQALGQGPEFLTYFQNEAQLDKSGLPSDRFFAERPEGSVSTLKIQRTQQEDSAVYLCASSPDRDQPQHFGDGTRLSIL.

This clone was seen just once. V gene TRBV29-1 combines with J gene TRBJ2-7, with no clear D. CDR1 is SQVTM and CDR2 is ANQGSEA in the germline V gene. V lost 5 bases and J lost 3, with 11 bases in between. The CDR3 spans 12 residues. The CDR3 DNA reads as TGCAGCGTTAGATTAGCCCTCTACGAGCAGTACTTC. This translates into CSVRLALYEQYF.

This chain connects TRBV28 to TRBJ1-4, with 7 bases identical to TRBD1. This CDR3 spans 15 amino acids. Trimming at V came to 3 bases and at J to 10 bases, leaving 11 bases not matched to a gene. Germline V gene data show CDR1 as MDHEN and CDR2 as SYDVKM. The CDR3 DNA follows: TGTGCCAGCAGTTTCGGAGGGACAGTGGCCGGAAAACTGTTTTTT. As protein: CASSFGGTVAGKLFF. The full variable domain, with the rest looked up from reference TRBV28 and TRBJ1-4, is DVKVTQSSRYLVKRTGEKVFLECVQDMDHENMFWYRQDPGLGLRLIYFSYDVKMKEKGDIPEGYSVSREKKERFSLILESASTNQTSMYLCASSFGGTVAGKLFFGSGTQLSVL.

The DNA for the CDR3 is TGTGCCAGCAGTGGCCTACAGGGAAAAGGCTACACCTTC. This sequence encodes CASSGLQGKGYTF. V is TRBV12-3 or TRBV12-4 and J is TRBJ1-2; possibly TRBD1 for D (6 bases). CDR3 length equals 13 residues. Trimming took off 5 bases at V and 8 bases at J, with 15 bases between the two ends.

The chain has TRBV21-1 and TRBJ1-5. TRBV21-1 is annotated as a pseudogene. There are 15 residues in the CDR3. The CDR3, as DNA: TGTGCCAGCCGACGGGGGGTCAGCTGCAATCAGCCCCAGCATTTT. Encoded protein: CASRRGVSCNQPQHF.

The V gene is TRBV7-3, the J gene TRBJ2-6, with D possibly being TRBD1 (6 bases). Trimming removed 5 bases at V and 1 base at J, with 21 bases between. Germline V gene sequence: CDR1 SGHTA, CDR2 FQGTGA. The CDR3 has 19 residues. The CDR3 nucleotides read TGTGCCAGCAGCCTACCGACAGGATCCTATCGGTCTGGGGCCAACGTCCTGACTTTC. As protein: CASSLPTGSYRSGANVLTF. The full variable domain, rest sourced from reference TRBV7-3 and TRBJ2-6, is GAGVSQTPSNKVTEKGKYVELRCDPISGHTALYWYRQSLGQGPEFLIYFQGTGAADDSGLPNDRFFAVRPEGSVSTLKIQRTERGDSAVYLCASSLPTGSYRSGANVLTFGAGSRLTVL.

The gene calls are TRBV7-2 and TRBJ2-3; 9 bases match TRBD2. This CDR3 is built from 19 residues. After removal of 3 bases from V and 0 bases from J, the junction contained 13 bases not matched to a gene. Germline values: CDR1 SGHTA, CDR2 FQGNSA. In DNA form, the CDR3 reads TGTGCCAGCAGCTTCAGGGAGCTAGCGGGGACTACTAGCACAGATACGCAGTATTTT. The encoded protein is CASSFRELAGTTSTDTQYF.

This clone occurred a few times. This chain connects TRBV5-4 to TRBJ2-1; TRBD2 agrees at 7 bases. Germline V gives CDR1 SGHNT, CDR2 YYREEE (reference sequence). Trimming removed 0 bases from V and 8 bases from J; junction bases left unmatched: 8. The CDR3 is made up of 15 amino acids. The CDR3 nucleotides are TGTGCCAGCAGCTTGGGTGGTCAGGGAGGGGATGAGCAGTTCTTC. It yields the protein CASSLGGQGGDEQFF.

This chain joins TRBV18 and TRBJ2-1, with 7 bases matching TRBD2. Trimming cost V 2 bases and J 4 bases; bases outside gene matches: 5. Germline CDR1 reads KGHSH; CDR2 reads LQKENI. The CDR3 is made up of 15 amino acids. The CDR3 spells CASSPRTSEYNEQFF. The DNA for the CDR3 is TGTGCCAGCTCACCAAGGACTAGTGAGTACAATGAGCAGTTCTTC.

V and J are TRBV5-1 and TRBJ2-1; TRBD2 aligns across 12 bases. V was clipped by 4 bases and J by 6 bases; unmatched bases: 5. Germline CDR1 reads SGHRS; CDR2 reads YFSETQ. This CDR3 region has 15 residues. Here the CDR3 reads CASSPLAGGLNEQFF. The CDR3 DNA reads TGCGCCAGCAGCCCCCTAGCGGGAGGGCTCAATGAGCAGTTCTTC.